The clone carrying this T cell receptor beta chain was counted a single time. The data were obtained in a study of blood T cell repertoires in COVID-19. Method: immunoSEQ multiplex PCR; TCRdb's copy keeps in-frame clones and lacks some. The table records approximately 65,000 clones, around 83% of them present only once. V dropped 8 bases and J dropped 9; count of bases not matched to a gene: 10. The germline V gene has CDR1 MDHEN and CDR2 SYDVKM. The CDR3 loop spans 12 amino acids. This TCR was sampled from a man in his forties or fifties with acute or convalescent COVID-19. Sequencing was performed on peripheral blood. The rearrangement joins TRBV28 to TRBJ2-7, with 7 bases matching TRBD1. CDR3: CASDGTALGQYF. Written as DNA, the CDR3 is TGTGCCAGCGACGGGACAGCGCTAGGGCAGTACTTC. Supplemented by reference TRBV28 and TRBJ2-7, the full variable domain reads DVKVTQSSRYLVKRTGEKVFLECVQDMDHENMFWYRQDPGLGLRLIYFSYDVKMKEKGDIPEGYSVSREKKERFSLILESASTNQTSMYLCASDGTALGQYFGPGTRLTVT.